The clone carrying this T cell receptor beta chain has a handful of counts. This sample stems from a study of PD-L1 blockade in urothelial cancer. In the study overall: Each participant's history included 0 to 3 prior chemotherapy regimens.

Locally advanced or metastatic urothelial carcinoma was diagnosed in the patients. The CDR3 loop spans 15 amino acids. Trimming removed 2 bases from V and 2 bases from J, with 9 bases in between. CDR1 MNHEY and CDR2 SVGAGI come from the germline V gene. Only in-frame clones appear in the TCRdb table, and some are missing; sequencing was by immunoSEQ multiplex PCR. The data show tens of thousands of clones, almost 85% seen once. The input for sequencing was PBMCs, taken around atezolizumab (anti-PD-L1) treatment. The rearrangement links TRBV6-5 to TRBJ2-2, with D possibly being TRBD1 (6 bases). The sequence came from a man aged 65 to 79 with urothelial cancer. CDR3 bases: TGTGCCAGCAGTTACGGGACAATTAACACCGGGGAGCTGTTTTTT. Amino acid sequence: CASSYGTINTGELFF.